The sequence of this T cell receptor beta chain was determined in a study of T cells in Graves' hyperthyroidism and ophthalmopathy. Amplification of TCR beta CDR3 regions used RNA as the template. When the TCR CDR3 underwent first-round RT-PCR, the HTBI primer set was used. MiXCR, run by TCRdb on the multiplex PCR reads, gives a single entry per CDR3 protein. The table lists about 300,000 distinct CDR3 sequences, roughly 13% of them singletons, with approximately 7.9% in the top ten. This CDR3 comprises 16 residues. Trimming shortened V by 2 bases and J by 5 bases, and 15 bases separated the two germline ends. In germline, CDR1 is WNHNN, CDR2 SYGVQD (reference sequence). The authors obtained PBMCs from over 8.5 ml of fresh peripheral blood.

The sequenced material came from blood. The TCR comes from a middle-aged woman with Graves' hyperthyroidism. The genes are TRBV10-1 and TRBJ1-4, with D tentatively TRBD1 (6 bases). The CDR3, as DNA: TGCGCCAGCAGTGAGACGGGCCTTGGACAGAATGAAAAACTGTTTTTT. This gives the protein CASSETGLGQNEKLFF.